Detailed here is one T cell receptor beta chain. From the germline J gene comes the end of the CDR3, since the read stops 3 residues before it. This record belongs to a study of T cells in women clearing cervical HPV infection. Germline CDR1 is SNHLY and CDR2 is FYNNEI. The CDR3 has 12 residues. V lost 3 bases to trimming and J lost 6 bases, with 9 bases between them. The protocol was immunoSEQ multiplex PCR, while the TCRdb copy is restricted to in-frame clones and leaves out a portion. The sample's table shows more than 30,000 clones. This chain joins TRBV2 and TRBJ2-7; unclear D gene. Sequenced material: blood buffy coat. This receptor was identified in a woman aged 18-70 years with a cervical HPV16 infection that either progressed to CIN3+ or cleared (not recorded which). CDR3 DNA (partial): TGTGCCAGCAGTGATCCCGGGTTCGAG. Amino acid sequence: CASSDPGFE. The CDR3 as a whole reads CASSDPGFEQYF. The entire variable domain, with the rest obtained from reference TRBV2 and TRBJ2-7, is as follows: EPEVTQTPSHQVTQMGQEVILRCVPISNHLYFYWYRQILGQKVEFLVSFYNNEISEKSEIFDDQFSVERPDGSNFTLKIRSTKLEDSAMYFCASSDPGFEQYFGPGTRLTVT.